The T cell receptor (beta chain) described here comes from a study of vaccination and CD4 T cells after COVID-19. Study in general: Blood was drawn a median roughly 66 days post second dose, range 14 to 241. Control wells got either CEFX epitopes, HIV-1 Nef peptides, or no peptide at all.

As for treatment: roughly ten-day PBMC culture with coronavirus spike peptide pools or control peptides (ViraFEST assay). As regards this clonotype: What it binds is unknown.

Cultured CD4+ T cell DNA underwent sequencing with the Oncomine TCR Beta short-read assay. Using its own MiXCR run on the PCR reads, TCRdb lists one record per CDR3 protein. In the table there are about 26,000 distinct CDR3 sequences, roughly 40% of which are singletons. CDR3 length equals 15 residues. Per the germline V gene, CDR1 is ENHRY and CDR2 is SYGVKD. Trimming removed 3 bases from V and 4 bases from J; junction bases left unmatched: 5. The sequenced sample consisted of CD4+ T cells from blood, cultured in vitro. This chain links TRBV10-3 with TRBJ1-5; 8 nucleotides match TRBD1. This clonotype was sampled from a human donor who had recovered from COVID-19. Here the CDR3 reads CAISDGTGQNQPQHF. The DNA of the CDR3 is TGTGCCATCAGTGATGGGACAGGCCAGAATCAGCCCCAGCATTTT.